The text below deals with one T cell receptor (beta chain). The entry originates in a study of blood T cell repertoires in COVID-19. In the authors' workflow: Using reference gene primer amplification, nucleated cell counts were estimated. The protocol was immunoSEQ multiplex PCR, while the TCRdb copy is restricted to in-frame clones and leaves out a portion. The D gene and trimming were derived from the DNA, and the V and J assignments and clone size from that table. Of about 170,000 clones listed, approximately 80% are singletons. Germline CDR1 reads SGDLS; CDR2 reads YYNGEE. After removal of 2 bases from V and 14 bases from J, the junction contained 9 bases not matched to a gene. The CDR3 contains 13 residues.

This TCR came from a man aged 50 to 60 who had recovered from COVID-19. This chain connects TRBV9 to TRBJ2-1; 8 bases map to TRBD2. Sequenced input: PBMCs or T cells enriched from blood (not recorded which). In DNA form, the CDR3 reads TGTGCCAGCAGCGTTAGACCGGGGGGGAAGGAGTTCTTC. Residues: CASSVRPGGKEFF.